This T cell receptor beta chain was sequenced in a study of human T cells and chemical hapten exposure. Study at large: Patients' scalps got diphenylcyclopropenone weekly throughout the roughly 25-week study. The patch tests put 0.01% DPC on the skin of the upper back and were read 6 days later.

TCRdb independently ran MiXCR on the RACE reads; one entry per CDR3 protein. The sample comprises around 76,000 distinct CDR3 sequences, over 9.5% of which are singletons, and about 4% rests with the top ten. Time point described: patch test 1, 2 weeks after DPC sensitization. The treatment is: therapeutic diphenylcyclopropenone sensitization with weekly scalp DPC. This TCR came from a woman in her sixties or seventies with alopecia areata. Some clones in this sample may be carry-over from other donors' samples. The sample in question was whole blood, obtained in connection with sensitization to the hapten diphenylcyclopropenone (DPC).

The CDR3 DNA is TGTGCCAGCAGTCCAGGGACCTATAATTCACCCCTCCACTTT. Translating gives CASSPGTYNSPLHF. This chain links TRBV12-3 or TRBV12-4 with TRBJ1-6, with TRBD1 as a possible D gene (5 bases). Between the trimmed V and J ends, which lost 5 bases and 2 bases, there was a span of 7 bases. The CDR3 loop spans 14 amino acids.